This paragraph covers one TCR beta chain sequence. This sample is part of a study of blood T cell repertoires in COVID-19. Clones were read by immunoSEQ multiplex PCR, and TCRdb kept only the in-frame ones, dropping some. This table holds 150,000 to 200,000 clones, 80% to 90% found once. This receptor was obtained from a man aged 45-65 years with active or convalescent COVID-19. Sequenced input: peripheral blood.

CDR3 protein: CASSPTFGTSGGDEQFF. The CDR3 DNA sequence: TGTGCCAGCAGCCCTACCTTCGGGACTAGCGGGGGCGATGAGCAGTTCTTC. V gene TRBV5-4 combines with J gene TRBJ2-1; TRBD2 agrees at 14 bases. Germline CDR1 and CDR2: SGHNT and YYREEE (reference sequence). V was pared by 4 bases and J by 8 bases, with 11 bases of the junction left unmatched. This CDR3 spans 17 amino acids.